This T cell receptor beta chain originates from a study of cytomegalovirus exposure and HLA in healthy donors. Study findings and constraints: The study listed 164 cytomegalovirus-associated TCR beta chains. A likely sequencing artifact accounted for one observed cluster of highly shared sequence variants. Analysis was carried out at a later point, and it linked a missense DCLRE1C variant to TCR beta V- and J-gene trimming. As was reported, the HLA-A and HLA-B alleles of most subjects were accurately predicted from TCR beta sequences.

The PCR made use of 60 Vbeta and 13 Jbeta primers. Sequencing was performed with immunoSEQ multiplex PCR; in TCRdb, only in-frame clones are kept and a portion is missing. In the table there are under 200,000 clones, around 80% of which are singletons. Germline CDR1 SGHTA, CDR2 FQGNSA. CDR3 length: 13 residues. V lost 11 bases and J lost 0, with 8 bases in between. A remark on this clone: Antigen specificity is unknown.

Source material: PBMCs. The chain has TRBV7-2 and TRBJ2-6, with D hard to call. This sequence originates from a woman in her fifties or sixties in good health and CMV-seronegative. Here the CDR3 reads CAAGTSGANVLTF. In DNA, the CDR3 is TGTGCCGCCGGTACCTCTGGGGCCAACGTCCTGACTTTC. Full variable domain (remainder filled in from reference TRBV7-2 and TRBJ2-6): GAGVSQSPSNKVTEKGKDVELRCDPISGHTALYWYRQSLGQGLEFLIYFQGNSAPDKSGLPSDRFSAERTGGSVSTLTIQRTQQEDSAVYLCAAGTSGANVLTFGAGSRLTVL.